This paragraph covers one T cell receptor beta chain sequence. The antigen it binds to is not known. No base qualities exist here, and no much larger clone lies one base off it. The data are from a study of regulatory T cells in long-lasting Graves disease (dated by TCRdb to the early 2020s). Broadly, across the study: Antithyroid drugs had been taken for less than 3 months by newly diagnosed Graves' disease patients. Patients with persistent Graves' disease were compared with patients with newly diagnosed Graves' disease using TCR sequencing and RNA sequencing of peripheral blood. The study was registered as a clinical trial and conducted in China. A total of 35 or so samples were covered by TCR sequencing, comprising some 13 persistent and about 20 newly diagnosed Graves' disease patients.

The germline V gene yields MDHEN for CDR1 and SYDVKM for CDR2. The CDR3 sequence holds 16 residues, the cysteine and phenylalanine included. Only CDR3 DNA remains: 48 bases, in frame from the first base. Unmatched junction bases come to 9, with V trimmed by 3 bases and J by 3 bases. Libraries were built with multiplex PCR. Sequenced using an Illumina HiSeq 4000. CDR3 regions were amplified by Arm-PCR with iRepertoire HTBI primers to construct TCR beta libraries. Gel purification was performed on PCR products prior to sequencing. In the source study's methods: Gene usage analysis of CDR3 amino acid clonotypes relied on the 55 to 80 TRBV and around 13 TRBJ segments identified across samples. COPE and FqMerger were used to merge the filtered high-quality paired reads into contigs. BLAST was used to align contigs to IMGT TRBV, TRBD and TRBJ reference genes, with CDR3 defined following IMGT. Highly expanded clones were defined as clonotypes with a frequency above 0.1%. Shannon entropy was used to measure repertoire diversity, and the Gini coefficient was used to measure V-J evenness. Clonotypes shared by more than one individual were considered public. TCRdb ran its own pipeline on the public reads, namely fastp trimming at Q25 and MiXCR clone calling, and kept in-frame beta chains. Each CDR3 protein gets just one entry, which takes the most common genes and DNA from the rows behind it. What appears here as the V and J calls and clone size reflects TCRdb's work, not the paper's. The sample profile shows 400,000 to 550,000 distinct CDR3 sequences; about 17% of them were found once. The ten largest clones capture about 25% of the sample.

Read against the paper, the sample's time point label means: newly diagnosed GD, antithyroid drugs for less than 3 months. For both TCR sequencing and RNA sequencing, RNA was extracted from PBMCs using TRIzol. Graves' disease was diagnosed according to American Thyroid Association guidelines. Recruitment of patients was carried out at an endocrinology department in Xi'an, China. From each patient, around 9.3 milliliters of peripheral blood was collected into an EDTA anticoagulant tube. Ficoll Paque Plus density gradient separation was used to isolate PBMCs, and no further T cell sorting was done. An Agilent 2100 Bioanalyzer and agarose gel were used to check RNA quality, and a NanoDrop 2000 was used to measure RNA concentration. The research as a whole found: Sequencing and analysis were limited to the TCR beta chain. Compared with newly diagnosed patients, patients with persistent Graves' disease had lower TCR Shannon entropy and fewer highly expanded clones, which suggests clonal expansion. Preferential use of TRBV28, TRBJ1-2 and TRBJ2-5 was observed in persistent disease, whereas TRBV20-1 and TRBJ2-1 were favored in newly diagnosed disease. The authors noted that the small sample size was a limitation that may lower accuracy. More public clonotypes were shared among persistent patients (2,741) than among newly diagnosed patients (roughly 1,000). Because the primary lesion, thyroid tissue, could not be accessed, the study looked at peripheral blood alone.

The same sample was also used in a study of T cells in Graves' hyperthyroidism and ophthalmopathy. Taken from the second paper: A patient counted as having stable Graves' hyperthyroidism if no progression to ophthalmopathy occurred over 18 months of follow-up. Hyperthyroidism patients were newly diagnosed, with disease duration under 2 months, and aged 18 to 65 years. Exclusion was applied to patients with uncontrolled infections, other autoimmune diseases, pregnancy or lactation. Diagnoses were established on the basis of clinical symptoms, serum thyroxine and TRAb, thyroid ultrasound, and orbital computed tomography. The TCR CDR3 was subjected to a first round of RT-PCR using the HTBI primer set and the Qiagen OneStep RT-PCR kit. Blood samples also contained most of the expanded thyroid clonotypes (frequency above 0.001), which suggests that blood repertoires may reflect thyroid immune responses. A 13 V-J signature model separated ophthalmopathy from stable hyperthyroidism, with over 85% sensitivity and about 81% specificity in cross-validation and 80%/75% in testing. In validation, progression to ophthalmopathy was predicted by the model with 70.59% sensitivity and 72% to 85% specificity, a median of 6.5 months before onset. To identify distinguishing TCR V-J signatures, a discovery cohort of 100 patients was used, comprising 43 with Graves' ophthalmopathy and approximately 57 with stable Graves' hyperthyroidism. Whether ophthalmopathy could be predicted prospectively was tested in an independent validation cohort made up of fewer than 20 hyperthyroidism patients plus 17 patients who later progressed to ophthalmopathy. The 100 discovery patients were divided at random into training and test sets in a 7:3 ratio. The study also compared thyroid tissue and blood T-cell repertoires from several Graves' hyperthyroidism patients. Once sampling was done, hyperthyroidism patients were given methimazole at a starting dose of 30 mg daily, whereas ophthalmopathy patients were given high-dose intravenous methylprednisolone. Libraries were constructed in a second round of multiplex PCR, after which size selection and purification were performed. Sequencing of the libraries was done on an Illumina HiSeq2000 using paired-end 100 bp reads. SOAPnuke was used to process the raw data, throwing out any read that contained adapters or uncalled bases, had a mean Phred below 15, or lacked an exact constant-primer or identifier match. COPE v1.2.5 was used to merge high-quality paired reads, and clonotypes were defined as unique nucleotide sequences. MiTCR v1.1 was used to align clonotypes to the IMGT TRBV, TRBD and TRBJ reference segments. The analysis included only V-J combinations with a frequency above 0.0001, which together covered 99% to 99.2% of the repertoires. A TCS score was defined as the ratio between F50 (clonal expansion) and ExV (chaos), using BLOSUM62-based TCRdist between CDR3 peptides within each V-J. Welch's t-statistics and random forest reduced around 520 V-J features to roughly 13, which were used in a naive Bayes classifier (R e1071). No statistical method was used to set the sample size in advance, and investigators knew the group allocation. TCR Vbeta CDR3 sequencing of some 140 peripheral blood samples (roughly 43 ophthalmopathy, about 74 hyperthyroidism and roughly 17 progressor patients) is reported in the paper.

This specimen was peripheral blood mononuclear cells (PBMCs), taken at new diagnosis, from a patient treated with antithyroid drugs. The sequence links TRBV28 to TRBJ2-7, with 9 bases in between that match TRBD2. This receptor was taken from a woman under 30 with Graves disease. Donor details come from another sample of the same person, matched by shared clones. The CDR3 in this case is CASSFTPGTSFYEQYF. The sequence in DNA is TGTGCCAGCAGTTTTACCCCCGGGACTAGCTTCTACGAGCAGTACTTC.